Each of the 25 T cell receptor beta chains below was sequenced from the same sample in a study of blood T cells in healthy people across ages. With a J-beta primer mix and a sample-barcoded 5' primer, a second PCR ran about 6 to 11 cycles. One entry per CDR3 protein results from TCRdb running MiXCR on the 5' RACE reads. The data show about 1.5 million distinct CDR3 sequences, 40% to 45% seen once. The sequenced material came from blood. The receptors come from a woman younger than 35 in good health.

This clonotype appeared a few times. The chain links TRBV4-3 to TRBJ2-5; 9 bases line up with TRBD1. V lost 1 base, J lost 11 bases, and 17 bases stayed unmatched. The CDR3 contains 17 residues. Per germline, CDR1 LGHNA and CDR2 YSLEER. The CDR3 here is CASSQGETGQGLWEQYF. CDR3 bases: TGCGCCAGCAGCCAAGGAGAAACGGGACAGGGCCTTTGGGAGCAGTACTTC.

This clonotype has only a few counts. This sequence joins TRBV12-3 or TRBV12-4 and TRBJ2-3; 9 nucleotides agree with TRBD2. The J segment lost 8 bases and the V segment lost 8 bases, leaving 11 bases of the junction unmatched. The CDR3 covers 14 residues. CDR3 bases: TGTGCCAGCCGTTCTGGGCTAGCGGGGATTACGCAGTATTTT. Protein sequence: CASRSGLAGITQYF.

In its sample, this clonotype was seen once. V is TRBV2 and J is TRBJ1-2; D remains ambiguous. CDR1 is SNHLY and CDR2 is FYNNEI in the germline V gene. Trimming took off 4 bases at V and 4 bases at J, with 13 bases between the two ends. The CDR3 totals 14 residues. In DNA form, the CDR3 reads TGTGCCAGCAGTGGGTTGGCGAGATTCTATGGCTACACCTTC. Translation: CASSGLARFYGYTF.

The CDR3 is CSAAQGGTDTQYF. The CDR3 DNA reads as TGCAGTGCTGCACAGGGGGGCACAGATACGCAGTATTTT. V gene TRBV20-1 combines with J gene TRBJ2-3; TRBD1 matches 8 bases. With V trimmed by 5 bases and J by 1 base, 2 bases remained unmatched. Germline V gene data show CDR1 as DFQATT and CDR2 as SNEGSKA (reference sequence). This CDR3 contains 13 residues.

The CDR3 loop reads CASSQFRARTDTQYF. In nucleotides, the CDR3 is TGCGCCAGCAGCCAATTCAGGGCGAGGACAGATACGCAGTATTTT. This chain links TRBV4-3 with TRBJ2-3; perhaps TRBD1 as D (5 bases). Deletions cut 2 bases from V and 3 bases from J, with 12 bases between. CDR1 and CDR2 (germline): LGHNA, YSLEER. The CDR3 covers 15 residues.

This clonotype was seen only a few times. This sequence joins TRBV20-1 and TRBJ1-2, with D possibly TRBD1 on 6 matching bases. There are 16 residues in the CDR3. Per the germline V gene, CDR1 is DFQATT and CDR2 is SNEGSKA (reference sequence). Trimming stripped 3 bases from V and 4 bases from J, with 21 bases between. CDR3 coding DNA: TGCAGTGCTAGGCCTTACTCGCAGGGGTCAAGCTATGGCTACACCTTC. Its translation is CSARPYSQGSSYGYTF.

This sequence joins TRBV4-3 and TRBJ1-2; D perhaps matches TRBD1 (5 bases). Deletions cut 1 base from V and 0 bases from J, with 9 bases between. CDR1 and CDR2 (germline): LGHNA, YSLEER. This CDR3 region has 15 residues. CDR3 residues: CASSQVQVTNYGYTF. As DNA, the CDR3 is TGCGCCAGCAGCCAAGTACAGGTTACTAACTATGGCTACACCTTC.

J is TRBJ2-4 and V is TRBV12-3 or TRBV12-4; a weak D match, TRBD2 (7 bases). Trimming cost V 6 bases and J 13 bases, with 28 bases left between them. This CDR3 has 16 residues. The DNA for the CDR3 is TGTGCCAGCAGGGGGGGGGCCTCCGATACTTACAATGAGCAGTACTTC. This codes for CASRGGASDTYNEQYF.

The sample holds a few counts of this clonotype. J is TRBJ1-1 and V is TRBV29-1; D call uncertain. The ends were cut back, 1 base at V and 0 bases at J, with 9 bases in the middle. Germline-derived CDR1 and CDR2 are SQVTM and ANQGSEA. The CDR3 extends over 14 amino acids. The CDR3 region has the DNA TGCAGCGTTGAAGCAACAGCGTTGAACACTGAAGCTTTCTTT. This gives the protein CSVEATALNTEAFF.

The chain carries TRBV11-2 and TRBJ2-1; 13 bases line up with TRBD2. CDR3 length: 15 residues. V dropped 4 bases and J dropped 8; count of bases not matched to a gene: 5. Germline loops: CDR1 SGHAT, CDR2 FQNNGV. In nucleotides, the CDR3 is TGTGCCAGCAGCTCACTAGCGGGGGGGCGCTATGAGCAGTTCTTC. Protein sequence: CASSSLAGGRYEQFF. The full variable domain, with the rest looked up from reference TRBV11-2 and TRBJ2-1, is EAGVAQSPRYKIIEKRQSVAFWCNPISGHATLYWYQQILGQGPKLLIQFQNNGVVDDSQLPKDRFSAERLKGVDSTLKIQPAKLEDSAVYLCASSSLAGGRYEQFFGPGTRLTVL.

V gene TRBV7-2 combines with J gene TRBJ1-4; D unresolved. Germline V gene data show CDR1 as SGHTA and CDR2 as FQGNSA. The CDR3 has 14 residues. Trimming stripped 5 bases from V and 4 bases from J, with 11 bases between. The CDR3 here is CASSTREFNEKLFF. CDR3 nucleotides: TGTGCCAGCAGCACCAGAGAATTTAATGAAAAACTGTTTTTT.

This chain uses TRBV20-1 with TRBJ2-3; 9 bases fit TRBD1. The CDR3 has 14 amino acids. The germline CDR1 and CDR2 sequences are DFQATT and SNEGSKA (reference sequence). Trimming at V came to 7 bases and at J to 2 bases, leaving 7 bases not matched to a gene. CDR3 amino acids: CSGHRDRDTDTQYF. In nucleotides, the CDR3 is TGCAGTGGCCACCGGGACAGGGACACAGATACGCAGTATTTT.

This clonotype was counted between two and nine times. The chain has TRBV14 and TRBJ2-1; no firm D call. V lost 4 bases, J lost 0 bases, and 19 bases lay in between. The CDR3 loop spans 18 amino acids. Looked up from germline, CDR1 is SGHDN and CDR2 is FVKESK. The CDR3 DNA reads as TGTGCCAGCAGCCTCACCACTCTAGGTGTTAGCTCCTACAATGAGCAGTTCTTC. Protein product: CASSLTTLGVSSYNEQFF.

V is TRBV20-1 and J is TRBJ2-5; no definite D call. V was shortened by 6 bases and J by 11 bases, with 25 bases between the two germline ends. The V gene's germline CDR1 is DFQATT and CDR2 SNEGSKA (reference sequence). This CDR3 comprises 14 residues. CDR3 residues: CSAPGPWDSNEQYF. In DNA, the CDR3 is TGCAGTGCCCCCGGCCCCTGGGATAGCAATGAGCAGTACTTC.

The chain recombines TRBV21-1 with TRBJ2-7; TRBD1 reflects the table's D call only, with no check against the DNA. TRBV21-1 is a pseudogene. This CDR3 has 15 residues. DNA of the CDR3: TGTGCCAGCAGCCCCGGGCGGGGGTTTGGTTACGAGCAGTACTTC. It specifies CASSPGRGFGYEQYF.

The chain joins TRBV7-2 to TRBJ2-7; TRBD2 matches at 7 bases. The ends lost 5 bases at V and 7 bases at J; junction bases unmatched: 14. The CDR3 runs 15 residues. CDR1 and CDR2 (germline): SGHTA, FQGNSA. In DNA form, the CDR3 reads TGTGCCAGCAGCATAATGCGGGAGCCCTACAATGAGCAGTACTTC. Translation gives CASSIMREPYNEQYF. The full variable domain, with the rest looked up from reference TRBV7-2 and TRBJ2-7, is GAGVSQSPSNKVTEKGKDVELRCDPISGHTALYWYRQSLGQGLEFLIYFQGNSAPDKSGLPSDRFSAERTGGSVSTLTIQRTQQEDSAVYLCASSIMREPYNEQYFGPGTRLTVT.

The table lists this clonotype with many counts. V usage is TRBV7-2 and J usage is TRBJ1-2, with D possibly matching TRBD1 (6 bases). Germline V gene data show CDR1 as SGHTA and CDR2 as FQGNSA. Trimming left V 2 bases short and J 8 bases short, with 15 bases between. The CDR3 spans 14 residues. DNA of the CDR3: TGTGCCAGCAGCTTATGGGACACCTGGGAAGGCTACACCTTC. Its translation is CASSLWDTWEGYTF.

Only a few counts were recorded for this clonotype. The chain is built from TRBV6-2 or TRBV6-3 and TRBJ2-5; 10 nucleotides line up with TRBD1. The J call may not be correct, given that the DNA end is closer to TRBJ2-7. This CDR3 is built from 13 residues. Germline V lookup: CDR1 MNHEY, CDR2 SVGEGT. The CDR3 here is CASRQGQGGEQYF. CDR3 DNA sequence: TGTGCCAGCAGACAAGGACAGGGGGGCGAGCAGTACTTC.

The count of this clonotype is one. An end of the junction differs from the germline gene, which may be a read error. This rearrangement joins TRBV5-1 to TRBJ2-1; D uncertain. CDR1 is SGHRS and CDR2 is YFSETQ in the germline V gene. CDR3 length: 13 residues. CDR3 bases: TGCGCCAGCAGCTTGTCCGGGTACAATGAGCAGTCCTTC. Its protein product is CASSLSGYNEQSF.

CDR3 protein: CSASAPRGFTGELFF. CDR3 coding DNA: TGCAGTGCTAGTGCTCCCAGGGGATTCACCGGGGAGCTGTTTTTT. The chain has TRBV20-1 and TRBJ2-2, with a tentative D call TRBD1 (6 bases). This CDR3 has 15 residues. The V end was cut by 3 bases, the J end by 4 bases, with 15 bases between. Germline V gives CDR1 DFQATT, CDR2 SNEGSKA (reference sequence).

The V gene is TRBV27, the J gene TRBJ2-2; D unresolved. The CDR3 has 13 residues. V was clipped by 5 bases and J by 4 bases, with 8 bases between them. Germline loops: CDR1 MNHEY, CDR2 SMNVEV (reference sequence). The CDR3 DNA sequence: TGTGCCAGCAGTCCTCAGGCCACCGGGGAGCTGTTTTTT. This encodes CASSPQATGELFF.

This rearrangement joins TRBV2 to TRBJ1-2; 8 bases align to TRBD1. CDR3 length: 16 amino acids. Germline V lookup: CDR1 SNHLY, CDR2 FYNNEI. V shed 4 bases, J shed 0 bases, and the junction held 7 bases outside the gene matches. CDR3 DNA sequence: TGTGCCAGCAGTGCGCCAGGGGGCCAAGCTAACTATGGCTACACCTTC. This gives the protein CASSAPGGQANYGYTF.

The V gene is TRBV20-1, the J gene TRBJ2-7, with D possibly being TRBD2 (7 bases). V lost 2 bases to trimming and J lost 5 bases, with 19 bases between them. Germline-derived CDR1 and CDR2 are DFQATT and SNEGSKA (reference sequence). The CDR3 has 15 residues. CDR3 protein: CSARNPAGALNEQYF. The CDR3 DNA sequence: TGCAGTGCTAGAAACCCTGCGGGGGCCCTGAACGAGCAGTACTTC.

This clonotype was recorded many times. This rearrangement joins TRBV3-1 to TRBJ2-1, with D unresolved. The V gene lost 3 bases and the J gene lost 12 bases, with 9 bases spanning the gap. The CDR3 length is 11 residues. The V gene's germline CDR1 is LGHDT and CDR2 YNNKEL (reference sequence). Written as DNA, the CDR3 is TGTGCCAGCAGCCAGGTTCGGGTGCAGTTCTTC. Protein product: CASSQVRVQFF.

V usage is TRBV20-1 and J usage is TRBJ1-6; TRBD1 aligns across 9 bases. In germline, CDR1 is DFQATT, CDR2 SNEGSKA (reference sequence). The CDR3 loop spans 18 amino acids. Trimming at V came to 1 base and at J to 9 bases, leaving 16 bases not matched to a gene. CDR3 in DNA: TGCAGTGCTAGAGTCTTAACCCCCGGGACAGGGAGAAGTTCACCCCTCCACTTT. The encoded protein is CSARVLTPGTGRSSPLHF.